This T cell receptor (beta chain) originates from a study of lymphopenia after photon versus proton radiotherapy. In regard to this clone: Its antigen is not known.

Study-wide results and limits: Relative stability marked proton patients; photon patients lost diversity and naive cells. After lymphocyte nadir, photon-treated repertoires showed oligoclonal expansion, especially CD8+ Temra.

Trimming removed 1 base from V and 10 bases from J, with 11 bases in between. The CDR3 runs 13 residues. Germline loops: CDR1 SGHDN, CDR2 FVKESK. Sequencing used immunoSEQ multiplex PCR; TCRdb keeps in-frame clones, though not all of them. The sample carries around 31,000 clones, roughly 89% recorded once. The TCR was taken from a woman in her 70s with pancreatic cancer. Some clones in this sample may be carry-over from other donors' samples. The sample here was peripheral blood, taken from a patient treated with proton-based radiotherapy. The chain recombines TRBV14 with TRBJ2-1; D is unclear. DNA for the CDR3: TGTGCCAGCAGCCAAGGGCAGGCAGGCGAGCAGTTCTTC. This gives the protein CASSQGQAGEQFF.